A single sample gave rise to the 8 T cell receptor beta chains below, sequenced in a study of beta chain features in type 1 diabetes. Regarding the study as a whole: Moderate yet significant TCRB CDR3 shortening was seen in Type 1 diabetes patients in all four CD4+ subsets.

Since all of the isolated RNA was reverse transcribed, expressed TCRB transcripts were what got sequenced. Method: immunoSEQ multiplex PCR; TCRdb's copy keeps in-frame clones and lacks some. The table has about 740,000 clones, over 10% seen once. No antigen has been identified for these receptors. The sample comprised naive CD4+ T cells from blood. These receptors came from a man between 18 and 29 years old with type 1 diabetes.

This clone came up a few times. The chain uses TRBV19 and TRBJ1-6, with D unresolved. V shed 5 bases and J shed 0 bases, with 11 bases lying between them. The CDR3 extends over 16 amino acids. Per germline, CDR1 LNHDA and CDR2 SQIVND (reference sequence). The CDR3 is CASSPATSSYNSPLHF. DNA for the CDR3: TGTGCCAGTAGTCCCGCCACGAGCTCCTATAATTCACCCCTCCACTTT.

This clone was seen a few times. The CDR3 DNA reads as TGTGCCAGCAGCCGCCCCGGAGGGTCATTGGACGAGCAGTACTTC. Its protein product is CASSRPGGSLDEQYF. V and J are TRBV11-3 and TRBJ2-7; possible D gene TRBD2, 6 bases. Germline lookup yields CDR1 SGHNT and CDR2 YENEEA. The ends were cut back, 5 bases at V and 5 bases at J, with 19 bases in the middle. This CDR3 region has 15 residues.

CDR3 coding DNA: TGCGCCAGCACCAGACTAGCGGGGGTGATCACAGATACGCAGTATTTT. Protein product: CASTRLAGVITDTQYF. This chain uses TRBV4-1 with TRBJ2-3, with 12 bases aligning to TRBD2. Unmatched junction bases numbered 7, after V lost 7 bases and J lost 2 bases. CDR3 length: 16 amino acids. Germline V lookup: CDR1 MGHRA, CDR2 YSYEKL.

To note about this clone: This specimen includes other DNA sequences encoding the same CDR3. The rearrangement joins TRBV6-5 to TRBJ1-2; D is unclear. CDR1 and CDR2 (germline): MNHEY, SVGAGI. CDR3 length equals 13 residues. Trimming removed 0 bases at V and 2 bases at J, with 4 bases between. CDR3 bases: TGTGCCAGCAGTTACTCCGGGAACTATGGCTACACCTTC. Protein: CASSYSGNYGYTF.

The table lists this clone with a few counts. The chain carries TRBV5-6 and TRBJ2-1, with a possible D match to TRBD1 (6 bases). V shed 4 bases and J shed 14 bases, with 19 bases lying between them. CDR3 length equals 13 residues. The V gene's germline CDR1 is SGHDT and CDR2 YYEEEE. CDR3 amino acids: CASSHSSQGLKFF. The CDR3 nucleotides read TGTGCCAGCAGCCATTCTAGTCAGGGGCTAAAGTTCTTC.

The table lists this clone with a few counts. The chain recombines TRBV18 with TRBJ2-2; TRBD1 is a possible D gene (6 bases). The CDR3 is made up of 13 amino acids. The germline gives CDR1 KGHSH, CDR2 LQKENI. Trimming left V 6 bases short and J 8 bases short, with 13 bases between. CDR3 region: CASSLEDRGELFF. Written as DNA, the CDR3 is TGTGCCAGCTCGCTGGAGGACAGAGGGGAGCTGTTTTTT.

The V call is TRBV7-9, the J call TRBJ2-7; maybe TRBD1 (6 bases). Germline V lookup: CDR1 SEHNR, CDR2 FQNEAQ (reference sequence). This CDR3 has 14 residues. V lost 0 bases to trimming and J lost 3 bases, with 9 bases between them. CDR3 in amino acids: CASSLAGHLYEQYF. CDR3 sequence (DNA): TGTGCCAGCAGCTTAGCGGGACACCTCTACGAGCAGTACTTC.

This clone has a handful of counts. The sample holds other DNA sequences that translate to the same CDR3. V and J are TRBV5-1 and TRBJ1-1; D unresolved. Germline V gene data show CDR1 as SGHRS and CDR2 as YFSETQ. V shed 0 bases and J shed 2 bases, with 8 bases lying between them. The CDR3 is 14 residues long. DNA of the CDR3: TGCGCCAGCAGCTTGGGTGACATTAACACTGAAGCTTTCTTT. Translated, it gives CASSLGDINTEAFF.